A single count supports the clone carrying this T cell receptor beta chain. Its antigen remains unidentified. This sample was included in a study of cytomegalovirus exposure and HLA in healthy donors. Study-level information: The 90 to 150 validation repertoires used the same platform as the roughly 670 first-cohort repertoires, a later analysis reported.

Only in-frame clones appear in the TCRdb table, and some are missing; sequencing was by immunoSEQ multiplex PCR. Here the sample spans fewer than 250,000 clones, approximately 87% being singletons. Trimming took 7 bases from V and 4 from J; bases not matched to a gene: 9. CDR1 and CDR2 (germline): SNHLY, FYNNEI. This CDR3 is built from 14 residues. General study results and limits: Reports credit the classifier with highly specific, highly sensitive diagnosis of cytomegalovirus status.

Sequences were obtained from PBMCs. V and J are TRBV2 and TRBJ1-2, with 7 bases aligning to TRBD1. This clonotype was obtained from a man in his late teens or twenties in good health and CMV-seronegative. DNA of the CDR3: TGTGCCAGCACTCCCACAGGGGTTGCCTATGGCTACACCTTC. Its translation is CASTPTGVAYGYTF.